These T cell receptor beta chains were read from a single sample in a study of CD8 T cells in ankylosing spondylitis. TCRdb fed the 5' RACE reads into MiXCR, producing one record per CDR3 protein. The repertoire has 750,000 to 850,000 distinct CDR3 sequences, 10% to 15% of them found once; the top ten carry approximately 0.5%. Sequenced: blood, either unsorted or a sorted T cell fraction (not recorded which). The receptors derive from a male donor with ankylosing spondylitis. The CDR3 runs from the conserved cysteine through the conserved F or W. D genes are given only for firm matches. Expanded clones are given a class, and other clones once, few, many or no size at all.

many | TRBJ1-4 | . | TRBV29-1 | TGCAGCGCGTCGTGGGCCGATAATGAAAAACTGTTTTTT | CSASWADNEKLFF
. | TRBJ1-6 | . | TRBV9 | TGTGCCAGCAGCCTATGGGACAAGTATAATTCACCCCTCCACTTT | CASSLWDKYNSPLHF
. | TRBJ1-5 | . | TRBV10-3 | TGTGCCATCAGGGGCAGCCACAATCAGCCCCAGCATTTT | CAIRGSHNQPQHF
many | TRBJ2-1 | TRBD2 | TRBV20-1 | TGCAGTGCTAGTAGACTAGCGGACTACAATGAGCAGTTCTTC | CSASRLADYNEQFF
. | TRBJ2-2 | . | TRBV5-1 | TGCGCCAGCAGCCACGGGGCCGGGGAGCTGTTTTTT | CASSHGAGELFF
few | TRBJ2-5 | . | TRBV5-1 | TGCGCCAGCAGCCTACCAGGAGGGGCCGGAGAGACCCAGTACTTC | CASSLPGGAGETQYF
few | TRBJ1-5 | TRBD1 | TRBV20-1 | TGCAGTGCTAGAGCGCCTGGCGGGACAGGGAGGCAGCCCCAGCATTTT | CSARAPGGTGRQPQHF
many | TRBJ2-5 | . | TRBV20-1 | TGCAGTGCTAGAGGAGGTTGGGAGACCCAGTACTTC | CSARGGWETQYF
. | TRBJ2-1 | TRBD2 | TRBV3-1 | TGTGCCAGCACCGACAGGGGACTAGCGGGAGCAAGTCGGTTCTTC | CASTDRGLAGASRFF
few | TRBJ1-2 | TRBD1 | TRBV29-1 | TGCAGCGTTGGGGACAGGGTGAGCTACACCTTC | CSVGDRVSYTF
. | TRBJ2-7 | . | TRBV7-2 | TGTGCCAGCAGCCCAGGAAGGGGCGAGCAGTACTTC | CASSPGRGEQYF
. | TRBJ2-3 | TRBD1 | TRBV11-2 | TGTGCCAGCAGCTTGAGGACAGGCAAGAAGCTGGGTGCAGATACGCAGTATTTT | CASSLRTGKKLGADTQYF
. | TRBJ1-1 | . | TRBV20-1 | TGCAGTGCTAGAGTTCTCAAGGGGACTGAAGCTTTCTTT | CSARVLKGTEAFF
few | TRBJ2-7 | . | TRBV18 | TGTGCCAGCTCACCACCGGGCCACCCCTACGAGCAGTACTTC | CASSPPGHPYEQYF
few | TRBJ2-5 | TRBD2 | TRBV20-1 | TGCAGTGGGGTCCGGCGGGAGTACGTGACCCAGTACTTC | CSGVRREYVTQYF
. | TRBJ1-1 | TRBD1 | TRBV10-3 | TGTGCCATCAGTTGGACAGGGCTGGACACTGAAGCTTTCTTT | CAISWTGLDTEAFF
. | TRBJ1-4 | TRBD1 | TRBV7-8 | TGTGCCAGCAGCCCTACAGGGGGGACTAGTGAAAAACTGTTTTTT | CASSPTGGTSEKLFF
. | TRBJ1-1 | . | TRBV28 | TGTGCCAGCGGGTTCCAGGGGCGGAGGATGAACACTGAAGCTTTCTTT | CASGFQGRRMNTEAFF
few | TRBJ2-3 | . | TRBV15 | TGTGCCACCAGCAGAGCCCCGAACTCCGGGGGCACAGATACGCAGTATTTT | CATSRAPNSGGTDTQYF
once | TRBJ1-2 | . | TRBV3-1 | TGTGCCAGCAGCCAAGATCGAGCGGGGAATGGCTACACCTTC | CASSQDRAGNGYTF
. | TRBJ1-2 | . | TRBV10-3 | TGTGCCATCAGACTGGACAGTAACTATGGCTACACCTTC | CAIRLDSNYGYTF
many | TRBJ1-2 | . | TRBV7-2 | TGTGCCAGCAGCTTAGCGCGGGGCACGGGCTACACCTTC | CASSLARGTGYTF
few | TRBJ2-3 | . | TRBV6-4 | TGTGCCAGCAGGCCAGACAGAACTAGCACAGATACGCAGTATTTT | CASRPDRTSTDTQYF
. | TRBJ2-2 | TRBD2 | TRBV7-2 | TGTGCCAGCAGCCCCTCGACTAGCGGGATTGAGACCGGGGAGCTGTTTTTT | CASSPSTSGIETGELFF
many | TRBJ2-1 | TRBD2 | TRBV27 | TGTGCCAGCGGATCTACTAGCGGAGCCTTCAATGAGCAGTTCTTC | CASGSTSGAFNEQFF
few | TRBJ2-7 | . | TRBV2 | TGTGCCAGCAGTGTAATATGGGATAGTAACGAGCAGTACTTC | CASSVIWDSNEQYF
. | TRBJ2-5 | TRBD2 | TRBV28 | TGTGCCAGCAGTTTTGGGGGAGGGCCTGGAGAGACCCAGTACTTC | CASSFGGGPGETQYF
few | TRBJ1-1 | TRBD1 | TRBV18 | TGTGCCAGCTCACGGGACAGGGGGGAGGCTGAAGCTTTCTTT | CASSRDRGEAEAFF
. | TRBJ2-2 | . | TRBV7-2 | TGTGCCAGCAATTACGGGGGCTCCACCGGGGAGCTGTTTTTT | CASNYGGSTGELFF
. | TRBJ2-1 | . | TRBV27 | TGTGCCAGCAGTTTGCTCGGATCACGAAAAGAGTTCTTC | CASSLLGSRKEFF
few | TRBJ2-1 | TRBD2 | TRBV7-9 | TGTGCCAGCAGCGGAGCGGGATTGAAGAATATAAATGAGCAGTTCTTC | CASSGAGLKNINEQFF
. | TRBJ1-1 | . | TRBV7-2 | TGTGCCAGCATGAGTCGGGGGGGCACTGAAGCTTTCTTT | CASMSRGGTEAFF
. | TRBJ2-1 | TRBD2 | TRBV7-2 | TGTGCCAGCAGCTTTAGCGGGGGGGCGAGTAATGAGCAGTTCTTC | CASSFSGGASNEQFF
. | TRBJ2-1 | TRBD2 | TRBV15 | TGTGCCACCAGCAGAGATAGGGGGCTAGCGGGAGCGAATGAGCAGTTCTTC | CATSRDRGLAGANEQFF
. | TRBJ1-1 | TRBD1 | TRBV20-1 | TGCAGTGCTGGAGACAGGGGGAGGTACACTGAAGCTTTCTTT | CSAGDRGRYTEAFF
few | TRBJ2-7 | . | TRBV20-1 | TGCAGTGCTAGAGATAGGATAGGGGGGAGCGAGCAGTACTTC | CSARDRIGGSEQYF